The 20 T cell receptor beta chains given below trace back to one sample, sequenced in a study of shared clonotypes between healthy human individuals. The naive CD8 subset, CD45RO-negative cells positively selected for CCR7, excluded terminally differentiated effector memory CD45RA+ cells. Profiling relied on immunoSEQ multiplex PCR, and the TCRdb table lists in-frame clones only, not all of them. This table has about 2.1 million clones, roughly 91% appearing once. Input material: naive CD8+ T cells from PBMCs. The receptors originated from a young man in good health. Some clones in this sample may be carry-over from other donors' samples.

The J gene is TRBJ2-2, the V gene TRBV11-3; D unresolved. Trimming removed 5 bases from V and 2 bases from J, with 9 bases in between. The germline gives CDR1 SGHNT, CDR2 YENEEA. The CDR3 is made up of 14 amino acids. CDR3 in DNA: TGTGCCAGCAGCGGTATGGATAACACCGGGGAGCTGTTTTTT. Translated: CASSGMDNTGELFF.

This chain links TRBV28 with TRBJ2-4, with a tentative D call TRBD1 (5 bases). The CDR3 consists of 14 residues. Trimming left V 8 bases short and J 3 bases short, with 14 bases between. Germline values: CDR1 MDHEN, CDR2 SYDVKM. In DNA form, the CDR3 reads TGTGCCAGCGGGGCTAGATCATACAAAAACATTCAGTACTTC. Protein: CASGARSYKNIQYF. Drawing the rest from reference TRBV28 and TRBJ2-4, the complete variable domain is DVKVTQSSRYLVKRTGEKVFLECVQDMDHENMFWYRQDPGLGLRLIYFSYDVKMKEKGDIPEGYSVSREKKERFSLILESASTNQTSMYLCASGARSYKNIQYFGAGTRLSVL.

In regard to this clone: This CDR3 is also generated by other DNA sequences in the sample. V usage is TRBV29-1 and J usage is TRBJ1-2, with D maybe TRBD1 (5 bases). CDR3 size: 11 residues. V was clipped by 4 bases and J by 3 bases, with 6 bases between them. Germline CDR1 SQVTM, CDR2 ANQGSEA. This CDR3 is CSVARDYGYTF. CDR3 coding DNA: TGCAGCGTTGCCAGGGACTATGGCTACACCTTC. The full variable domain, with the rest looked up from reference TRBV29-1 and TRBJ1-2, is SAVISQKPSRDICQRGTSLTIQCQVDSQVTMMFWYRQQPGQSLTLIATANQGSEATYESGFVIDKFPISRPNLTFSTLTVSNMSPEDSSIYLCSVARDYGYTFGSGTRLTVV.

This clone was seen once. V usage is TRBV11-2 and J usage is TRBJ1-4; D gene ambiguous. With 0 bases removed from V and 0 bases from J, the gap between germline ends came to 14 bases. The CDR3 loop spans 18 amino acids. CDR1 is SGHAT, CDR2 FQNNGV, per germline. CDR3 in amino acids: CASSLDFRAAATNEKLFF. In DNA, the CDR3 is TGTGCCAGCAGCTTAGATTTTAGGGCGGCAGCAACTAATGAAAAACTGTTTTTT.

The J gene is TRBJ2-1, the V gene TRBV27; D not resolved. The CDR3 is 15 residues long. In germline, CDR1 is MNHEY, CDR2 SMNVEV (reference sequence). V was pared by 8 bases and J by 5 bases, with 19 bases between. The CDR3 region has the DNA TGTGCCAGCGGTTCTCCCCAAACCCCGAACAATGAGCAGTTCTTC. This translates into CASGSPQTPNNEQFF.

The genes are TRBV19 and TRBJ2-1; TRBD2 matches at 10 bases. Germline loops: CDR1 LNHDA, CDR2 SQIVND (reference sequence). CDR3 length equals 14 residues. Trimming cost V 5 bases and J 4 bases; bases outside gene matches: 2. The CDR3 nucleotides are TGTGCCAGTAGTTGGGGACTAGCGTACAATGAGCAGTTCTTC. Translated: CASSWGLAYNEQFF.

The chain links TRBV7-3 to TRBJ2-3, with 7 bases identical to TRBD1. The V and J ends lost 5 bases and 2 bases, in that order; junction bases with no gene match: 10. The germline CDR1 and CDR2 sequences are SGHTA and FQGTGA. The CDR3 loop spans 16 amino acids. The CDR3 region has the DNA TGTGCCAGCAGCCGAGGGGGACAGCCGAACACAGATACGCAGTATTTT. Translating gives CASSRGGQPNTDTQYF.

This clone was seen just once. The rearrangement links TRBV5-1 to TRBJ1-1; 9 bases map to TRBD1. This CDR3 is 14 amino acids long. V shed 4 bases and J 5 bases; nucleotides not matched to a gene: 6. Germline-derived CDR1 and CDR2 are SGHRS and YFSETQ. CDR3 sequence: CASSQRTGETEAFF. The CDR3 coding sequence is TGCGCCAGCAGCCAAAGGACAGGGGAAACTGAAGCTTTCTTT.

This rearrangement joins TRBV5-8 to TRBJ2-7; TRBD1 matches at 7 bases. After removal of 5 bases from V and 6 bases from J, the junction contained 14 bases not matched to a gene. Germline values: CDR1 SGHTS, CDR2 YDEGEE. This CDR3 region has 15 residues. The CDR3 sequence is CASRTNLGTASEQYF. CDR3 DNA sequence: TGTGCCAGCAGGACAAATCTCGGGACAGCCAGCGAGCAGTACTTC.

The rearrangement uses TRBV6-5 and TRBJ2-2, with D tentatively TRBD1 (6 bases). Trimming removed 0 bases from V and 1 base from J, with 9 bases in between. This CDR3 has 16 residues. Germline CDR1 MNHEY, CDR2 SVGAGI. The CDR3: CASSYSLQGNTGELFF. Here the CDR3 DNA reads TGTGCCAGCAGTTACTCGTTACAGGGGAACACCGGGGAGCTGTTTTTT.

The V gene is TRBV7-9, the J gene TRBJ2-5; TRBD2 agrees at 10 bases. The CDR3 extends over 16 amino acids. Germline V gene data show CDR1 as SEHNR and CDR2 as FQNEAQ (reference sequence). V gave up 5 bases and J gave up 5 bases; unmatched junction bases: 11. The CDR3 loop is CASSPDLAGAGETQYF. Written as DNA, the CDR3 is TGTGCCAGCAGCCCGGACCTAGCGGGAGCGGGGGAGACCCAGTACTTC.

CDR3 amino acids: CASSLWGAEQYF. CDR3 nucleotide sequence: TGTGCCAGCAGCTTGTGGGGGGCCGAGCAGTACTTC. This chain uses TRBV5-4 with TRBJ2-7; either TRBD1 or TRBD2 may supply D (6 bases each). The V gene's germline CDR1 is SGHNT and CDR2 YYREEE (reference sequence). The V gene lost 1 base and the J gene lost 6 bases, with 8 bases spanning the gap. CDR3 length: 12 amino acids.

The CDR3 nucleotides read TGTGCCAGCAGCTACCGGACTAACCAGGTAGCAGATACGCAGTATTTT. This sequence encodes CASSYRTNQVADTQYF. The V call is TRBV13, the J call TRBJ2-3; the D gene is possibly TRBD2 (6 bases). Germline loops: CDR1 PRHDT, CDR2 FYEKMQ (reference sequence). The CDR3 loop spans 16 amino acids. V dropped 4 bases and J dropped 4 bases, with 18 bases sitting between them.

J is TRBJ2-1 and V is TRBV5-1; 8 bases are shared with TRBD1. The ends lost 2 bases at V and 9 bases at J; junction bases unmatched: 10. Germline V lookup: CDR1 SGHRS, CDR2 YFSETQ. The length of the CDR3 is 15 residues. The DNA for the CDR3 is TGCGCCAGCAGCTTCAAAGCGGGCCAGGGGGCTGAGCAGTTCTTC. The encoded protein is CASSFKAGQGAEQFF.

The V gene is TRBV28, the J gene TRBJ2-5, with D tentatively TRBD2 (5 bases). The CDR3 runs to 15 residues. Germline V gene sequence: CDR1 MDHEN, CDR2 SYDVKM. Deletions cut 1 base from V and 3 bases from J, with 12 bases between. The CDR3 DNA follows: TGTGCCAGCAGTTTATTCACGGCGGGCGAAGAGACCCAGTACTTC. Encoded protein: CASSLFTAGEETQYF.

The chain uses TRBV27 and TRBJ2-7, with 8 bases matching TRBD1. The V gene's germline CDR1 is MNHEY and CDR2 SMNVEV (reference sequence). This CDR3 contains 15 residues. V was clipped by 3 bases and J by 4 bases; unmatched bases: 8. The DNA of the CDR3 is TGTGCCAGCAGTTTGACAGGGGTTGGCTTTTACGAGCAGTACTTC. Residues: CASSLTGVGFYEQYF.

Turning to this clone: The sample contains more than one DNA sequence encoding this CDR3. The rearrangement joins TRBV19 to TRBJ2-7; D unresolved. Trimming cost V 1 base and J 1 base, with 8 bases left between them. The CDR3 runs to 14 residues. The germline CDR1 and CDR2 sequences are LNHDA and SQIVND (reference sequence). The CDR3 here is CASSIGLSSYEQYF. The CDR3 region has the DNA TGTGCCAGTAGTATAGGGCTCTCTTCCTACGAGCAGTACTTC.

This clone has a single count. The sample has other DNA sequences that encode this CDR3 too. V is TRBV7-2 and J is TRBJ2-7; the D is unclear. CDR1 SGHTA and CDR2 FQGNSA come from the germline V gene. Trimming left V 5 bases short and J 1 base short, with 3 bases between. The CDR3 runs to 11 residues. The CDR3: CASSASYEQYF. Written as DNA, the CDR3 is TGTGCCAGCAGCGCGTCCTACGAGCAGTACTTC.

This chain links TRBV27 with TRBJ1-2; 8 bases fit TRBD1. V shed 8 bases, J shed 5 bases, and the junction held 10 bases outside the gene matches. Germline V gives CDR1 MNHEY, CDR2 SMNVEV (reference sequence). This CDR3 contains 14 residues. CDR3 nucleotide sequence: TGTGCCAGCGGACCCTCGGGACAGGCATATGGCTACACCTTC. It codes for CASGPSGQAYGYTF.

This clone has a single count. This chain connects TRBV7-8 to TRBJ1-4, with 8 bases lining up with TRBD1. V gave up 5 bases and J gave up 0 bases; unmatched junction bases: 5. The length of the CDR3 is 16 residues. Germline V gives CDR1 SGHVS, CDR2 FQNEAQ. The CDR3 bases are TGTGCCAGCAGCCACAGGGGGGACGCAACTAATGAAAAACTGTTTTTT. Its translation is CASSHRGDATNEKLFF.